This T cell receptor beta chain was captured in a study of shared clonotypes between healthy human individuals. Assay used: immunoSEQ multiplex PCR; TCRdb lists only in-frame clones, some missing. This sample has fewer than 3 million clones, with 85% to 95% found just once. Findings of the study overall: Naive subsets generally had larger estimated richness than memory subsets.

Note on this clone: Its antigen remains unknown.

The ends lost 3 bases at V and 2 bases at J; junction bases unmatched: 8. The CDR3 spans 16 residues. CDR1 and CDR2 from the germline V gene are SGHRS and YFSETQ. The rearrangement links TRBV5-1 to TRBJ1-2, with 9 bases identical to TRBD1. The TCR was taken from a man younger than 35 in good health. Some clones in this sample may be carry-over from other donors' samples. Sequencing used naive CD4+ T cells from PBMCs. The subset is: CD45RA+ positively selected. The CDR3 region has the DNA TGCGCCAGCAGCTGGAGGACAGGGGACGCGAACTATGGCTACACCTTC. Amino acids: CASSWRTGDANYGYTF.